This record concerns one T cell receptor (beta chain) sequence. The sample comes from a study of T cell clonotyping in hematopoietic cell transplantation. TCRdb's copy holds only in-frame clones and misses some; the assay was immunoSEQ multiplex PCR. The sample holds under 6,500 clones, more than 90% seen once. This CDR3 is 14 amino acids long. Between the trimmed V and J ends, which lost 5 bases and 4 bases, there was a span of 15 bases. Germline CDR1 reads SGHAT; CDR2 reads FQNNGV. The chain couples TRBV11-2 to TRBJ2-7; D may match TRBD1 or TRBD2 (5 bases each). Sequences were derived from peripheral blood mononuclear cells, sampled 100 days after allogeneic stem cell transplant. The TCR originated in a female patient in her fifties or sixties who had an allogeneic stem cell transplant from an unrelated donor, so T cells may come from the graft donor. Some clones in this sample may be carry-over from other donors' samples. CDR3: CASSGDPKGYEQYF. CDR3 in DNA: TGTGCCAGCAGCGGGGACCCCAAGGGGTACGAGCAGTACTTC.